This entry lists 11 T cell receptor beta chains sequenced from one sample in a study of PD-1 blockade in classical Hodgkin lymphoma. Following autologous stem cell transplantation, relapse occurred in every patient, and exposure to brentuximab vedotin varied. Sequencing was performed with immunoSEQ multiplex PCR; in TCRdb, only in-frame clones are kept and a portion is missing. The sample shows 9,500 to 12,000 clones, around three quarters of them seen only once. Sequencing used peripheral blood mononuclear cells (PBMCs), obtained at baseline. Receptor source: a human donor with classical Hodgkin lymphoma.

The chain uses TRBV6-5 and TRBJ1-3; no definite D call. Trimming shortened V by 6 bases and J by 0 bases, and 12 bases separated the two germline ends. Per the germline V gene, CDR1 is MNHEY and CDR2 is SVGAGI. The CDR3 extends over 15 amino acids. CDR3 nucleotide sequence: TGTGCCAGCAGCCCAATGTGGAGCTCTGGAAACACCATATATTTT. This gives the protein CASSPMWSSGNTIYF.

The CDR3 DNA reads as TGTGCCATCAGTGGGACAGGGGGTGGAACTGAAGCTTTCTTT. This gives the protein CAISGTGGGTEAFF. The chain couples TRBV10-3 to TRBJ1-1; 10 bases line up with TRBD1. V trimming: 4 bases; J trimming: 5 bases; junction bases outside the gene matches: 4. CDR1 and CDR2 from the germline V gene are ENHRY and SYGVKD. The CDR3 length is 14 residues.

This rearrangement joins TRBV10-3 to TRBJ2-1, with D perhaps matching TRBD1 (5 bases). Germline assignment: CDR1 ENHRY and CDR2 SYGVKD. This CDR3 has 15 amino acids. The V end was cut by 4 bases, the J end by 0 bases, with 10 bases between. The CDR3 sequence: CAISVDSSSYNEQFF. The CDR3 DNA reads TGTGCCATCAGTGTCGACAGTAGCTCCTACAATGAGCAGTTCTTC.

The chain is built from TRBV9 and TRBJ2-1; 8 nucleotides match TRBD2. The germline V gene encodes CDR1 SGDLS and CDR2 YYNGEE. CDR3 length equals 16 residues. After removal of 3 bases from V and 9 bases from J, the junction contained 14 bases not matched to a gene. The CDR3: CASSAYGSGGSGEQFF. As DNA, the CDR3 is TGTGCCAGCAGCGCCTATGGGAGCGGGGGTAGCGGTGAGCAGTTCTTC.

The V and J genes are TRBV18 and TRBJ2-6; 7 nucleotides line up with TRBD1. This CDR3 region has 18 residues. With V trimmed by 3 bases and J by 0 bases, 8 bases remained unmatched. Germline V CDR1 and CDR2: KGHSH, LQKENI. CDR3 DNA: TGTGCCAGCTCACCGGGGACAGCGACTTTCTCTGGGGCCAACGTCCTGACTTTC. Encoded protein: CASSPGTATFSGANVLTF.

The chain links TRBV7-2 to TRBJ2-1; D not resolved. This CDR3 has 16 residues. Germline CDR1 is SGHTA and CDR2 is FQGNSA. V gave up 2 bases and J gave up 0 bases, with 11 bases separating them. CDR3 bases: TGTGCCAGCAGCTTAACTGGGTCAAGCTCCTACAATGAGCAGTTCTTC. Protein: CASSLTGSSSYNEQFF. Full variable domain (rest looked up from reference TRBV7-2 and TRBJ2-1): GAGVSQSPSNKVTEKGKDVELRCDPISGHTALYWYRQSLGQGLEFLIYFQGNSAPDKSGLPSDRFSAERTGGSVSTLTIQRTQQEDSAVYLCASSLTGSSSYNEQFFGPGTRLTVL.

The rearrangement links TRBV7-7 to TRBJ2-1, with TRBD2 matching 7 bases. The germline gives CDR1 SSHAT, CDR2 FNYEAQ (reference sequence). The CDR3 consists of 13 residues. Germline trimming cut 1 base from V and 6 bases from J; bases unmatched to any gene: 0. As DNA, the CDR3 is TGTGCCAGCAGCTTAGGCGGGGGCAATGAGCAGTTCTTC. It translates to CASSLGGGNEQFF.

This chain links TRBV2 with TRBJ1-2; D not resolved. The V and J ends lost 7 bases and 0 bases respectively, with 15 bases between them. CDR3 length: 15 residues. CDR1 is SNHLY, CDR2 FYNNEI, per germline. The CDR3 DNA sequence: TGTGCCAGCACCGCGTCGAGTCTCACTAACTATGGCTACACCTTC. It codes for CASTASSLTNYGYTF.

In this sample, this clone turned up once. J is TRBJ2-7 and V is TRBV6-6, with a weak D call TRBD1 (6 bases). Trimming took off 8 bases at V and 4 bases at J, with 18 bases between the two ends. CDR3 length: 14 amino acids. The germline V gene has CDR1 MNHNY and CDR2 SVGAGI (reference sequence). The CDR3 sequence: CASSKNTGSYEQYF. Written as DNA, the CDR3 is TGTGCCAGCTCCAAAAATACAGGGTCATACGAGCAGTACTTC.

The chain links TRBV5-1 to TRBJ1-1; 10 bases align to TRBD1. V was clipped by 3 bases and J by 3 bases; unmatched bases: 5. Germline V gene data show CDR1 as SGHRS and CDR2 as YFSETQ. CDR3 length: 15 amino acids. DNA for the CDR3: TGCGCCAGCAGCTCGACAGGGGGCAGGTACACTGAAGCTTTCTTT. Residues: CASSSTGGRYTEAFF. Using reference TRBV5-1 and TRBJ1-1 for the parts outside the CDR3, the full variable domain is KAGVTQTPRYLIKTRGQQVTLSCSPISGHRSVSWYQQTPGQGLQFLFEYFSETQRNKGNFPGRFSGRQFSNSRSEMNVSTLELGDSALYLCASSSTGGRYTEAFFGQGTRLTVV.

The chain is built from TRBV6-6 and TRBJ2-5; 9 positions agree with TRBD2. From germline, CDR1 is MNHNY and CDR2 SVGAGI (reference sequence). CDR3 length: 13 amino acids. V shed 11 bases and J 1 base; nucleotides not matched to a gene: 5. As DNA, the CDR3 is TGTGCCGCGGGGGGGAGGGTCCAAGAGACCCAGTACTTC. Its protein product is CAAGGRVQETQYF.